This TCR beta chain was obtained from a study of neurological immune-mediated disorders. This clonotype was counted at least ten times. Its antigen is as yet unknown. General observations from the study: None of the CDR3 amino acid sequences in expanded clones turned up in more than one subject, which points to private repertoires in all groups. Multiple sclerosis patients had less TCR clonal expansion than even healthy controls, unlike HTLV-1-associated myelopathy.

With 10-nucleotide random UMIs included, cDNA was synthesized by 5'RACE. TCRdb passed the 5' RACE reads through MiXCR, listing each CDR3 protein once. The sample records some 24,000 distinct CDR3 sequences, roughly 6.3% being singletons. CDR1 and CDR2 from the germline V gene are DFQATT and SNEGSKA (reference sequence). The CDR3 contains 17 residues. Trimming took 0 bases from V and 2 from J; bases not matched to a gene: 9. The chain links TRBV20-1 to TRBJ2-3; TRBD2 matches 9 bases. The sample comprised PBMCs. This sequence originates from a woman aged 40 to 55 in good health. The CDR3 region has the DNA TGCAGTGCTAGAGATCCCTCTAGCGGGGACTTCACAGATACGCAGTATTTT. Encoded protein: CSARDPSSGDFTDTQYF.